The clone carrying this T cell receptor (beta chain) has at least ten counts. Its antigen is unknown. This entry is derived from a study of CD8 T cells in ankylosing spondylitis. The study's findings and limits: The authors reported significant enrichment of disease-linked clones in matched ankylosing spondylitis synovial fluid. Earlier studies detected some motif variants in reactive arthritis synovial fluid and blood.

Quantitative 5'-RACE with molecular barcodes was used to make the TCR beta libraries. MiXCR was run by TCRdb on the 5' RACE reads, yielding one entry per CDR3 protein. Among approximately 35,000 distinct CDR3 sequences listed, 14% were seen once. Germline assignment: CDR1 DFQATT and CDR2 SNEGSKA (reference sequence). CDR3 length: 12 amino acids. Trimming removed 4 bases from V and 16 bases from J; junction bases left unmatched: 5. Sequencing used blood. This receptor was identified in a male donor with ankylosing spondylitis or in good health (not recorded which). V is TRBV20-1 and J is TRBJ2-6; 12 bases fit TRBD2. The CDR3 DNA reads TGCAGTGCTACCTCCGGGACTAGCGGGCTGACTTTC. It codes for CSATSGTSGLTF.